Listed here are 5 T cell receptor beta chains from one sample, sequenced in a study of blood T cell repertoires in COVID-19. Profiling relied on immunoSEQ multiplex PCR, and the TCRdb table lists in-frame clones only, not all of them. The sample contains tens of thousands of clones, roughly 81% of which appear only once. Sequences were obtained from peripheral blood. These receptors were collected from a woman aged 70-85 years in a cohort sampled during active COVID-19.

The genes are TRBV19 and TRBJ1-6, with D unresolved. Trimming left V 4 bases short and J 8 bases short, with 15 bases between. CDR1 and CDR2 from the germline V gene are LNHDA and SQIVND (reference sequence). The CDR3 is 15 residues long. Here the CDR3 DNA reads TGTGCCAGTAGTAAGGGCCGGTCGGGAGATTCACCCCTCCACTTT. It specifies CASSKGRSGDSPLHF.

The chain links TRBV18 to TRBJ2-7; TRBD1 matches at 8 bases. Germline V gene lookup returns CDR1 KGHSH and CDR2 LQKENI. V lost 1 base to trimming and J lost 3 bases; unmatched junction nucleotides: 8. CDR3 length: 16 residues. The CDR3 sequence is CASSPLTGVGSYEQYF. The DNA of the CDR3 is TGTGCCAGCTCACCACTGACAGGGGTTGGGAGCTACGAGCAGTACTTC.

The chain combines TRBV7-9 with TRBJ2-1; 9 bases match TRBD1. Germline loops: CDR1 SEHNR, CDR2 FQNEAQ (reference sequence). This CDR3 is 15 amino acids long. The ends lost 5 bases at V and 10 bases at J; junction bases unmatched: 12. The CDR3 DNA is TGTGCCAGCAGCCCTATCGGGACAGGGAAAGGGGAGCAGTTCTTC. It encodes CASSPIGTGKGEQFF.

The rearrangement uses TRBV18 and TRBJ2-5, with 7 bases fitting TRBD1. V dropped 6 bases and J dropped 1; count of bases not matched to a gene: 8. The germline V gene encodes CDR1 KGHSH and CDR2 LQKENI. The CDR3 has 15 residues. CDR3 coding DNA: TGTGCCAGCTCTGGCCCAGGGGGTGGCCAAGAGACCCAGTACTTC. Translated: CASSGPGGGQETQYF.

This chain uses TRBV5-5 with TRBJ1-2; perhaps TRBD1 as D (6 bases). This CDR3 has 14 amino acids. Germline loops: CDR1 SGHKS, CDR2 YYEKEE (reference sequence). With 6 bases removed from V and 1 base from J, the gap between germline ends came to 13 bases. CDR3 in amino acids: CASNDYRVNYGYTF. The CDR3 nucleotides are TGTGCCAGCAACGATTACAGGGTTAACTATGGCTACACCTTC.